This T cell receptor beta chain was captured by sequencing in a study of blood T cell repertoires in COVID-19. Germline V CDR1 and CDR2: LNHDA, SQIVND (reference sequence). Trimming at V came to 6 bases and at J to 4 bases, leaving 6 bases not matched to a gene. The CDR3 is made up of 15 amino acids. In the original analysis: Amplified reference gene primers provided the basis for estimating nucleated cell counts. TCRdb keeps only in-frame clones here, not all; method: immunoSEQ multiplex PCR. The D gene and trimming were derived from the DNA, and the V and J assignments and clone size from that table. This table holds around 250,000 clones, 86% found once. Seattle researchers signed up patients amid active infection and tracked them longitudinally.

This TCR came from an elderly woman with COVID-19, enrolled during active disease. The sample comprised peripheral blood. This chain links TRBV19 with TRBJ1-4; 9 bases fit TRBD1. CDR3 in DNA: TGTGCCAGTAGCGTCTTGGACAGGGGTAATGAAAAACTGTTTTTT. Translating gives CASSVLDRGNEKLFF.